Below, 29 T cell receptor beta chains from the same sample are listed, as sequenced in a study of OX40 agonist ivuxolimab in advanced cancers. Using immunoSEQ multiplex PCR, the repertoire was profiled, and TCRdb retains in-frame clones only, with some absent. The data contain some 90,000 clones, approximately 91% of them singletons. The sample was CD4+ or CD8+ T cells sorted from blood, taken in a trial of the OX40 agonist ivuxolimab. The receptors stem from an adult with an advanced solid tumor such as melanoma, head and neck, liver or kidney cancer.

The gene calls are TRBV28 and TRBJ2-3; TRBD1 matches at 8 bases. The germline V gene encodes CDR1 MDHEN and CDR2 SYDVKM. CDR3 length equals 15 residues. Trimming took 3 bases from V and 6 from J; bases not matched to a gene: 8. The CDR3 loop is CASSFHRQGADTQYF. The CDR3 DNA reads TGTGCCAGCAGTTTTCACCGTCAGGGGGCGGATACGCAGTATTTT.

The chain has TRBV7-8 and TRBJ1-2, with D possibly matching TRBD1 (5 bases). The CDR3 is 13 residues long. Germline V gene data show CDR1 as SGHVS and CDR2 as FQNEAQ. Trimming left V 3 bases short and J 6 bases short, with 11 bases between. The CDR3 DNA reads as TGTGCCAGCAGCTTTCTACAGGAAGATGGCTACACCTTC. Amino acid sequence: CASSFLQEDGYTF. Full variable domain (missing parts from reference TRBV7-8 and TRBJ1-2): GAGVSQSPRYKVAKRGQDVALRCDPISGHVSLFWYQQALGQGPEFLTYFQNEAQLDKSGLPSDRFFAERPEGSVSTLKIQRTQQEDSAVYLCASSFLQEDGYTFGSGTRLTVV.

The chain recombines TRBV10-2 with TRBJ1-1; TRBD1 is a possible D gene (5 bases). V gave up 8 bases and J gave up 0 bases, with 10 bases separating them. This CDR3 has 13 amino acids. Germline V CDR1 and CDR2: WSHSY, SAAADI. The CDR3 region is CASGEGVNTEAFF. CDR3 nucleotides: TGCGCCAGCGGCGAAGGGGTGAACACTGAAGCTTTCTTT.

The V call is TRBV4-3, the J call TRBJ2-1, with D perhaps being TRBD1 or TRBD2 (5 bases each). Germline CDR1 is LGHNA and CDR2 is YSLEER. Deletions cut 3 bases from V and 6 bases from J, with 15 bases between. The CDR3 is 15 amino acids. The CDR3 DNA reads TGCGCCAGCAGCCAGGGGACCCTGGGGTTCAATGAGCAGTTCTTC. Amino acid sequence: CASSQGTLGFNEQFF.

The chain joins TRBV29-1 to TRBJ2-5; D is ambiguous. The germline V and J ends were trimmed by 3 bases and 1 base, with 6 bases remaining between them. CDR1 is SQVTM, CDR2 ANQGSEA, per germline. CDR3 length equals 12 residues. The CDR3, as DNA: TGCAGCGTTGACCGGCTCCAAGAGACCCAGTACTTC. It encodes CSVDRLQETQYF. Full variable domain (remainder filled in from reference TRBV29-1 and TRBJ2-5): SAVISQKPSRDICQRGTSLTIQCQVDSQVTMMFWYRQQPGQSLTLIATANQGSEATYESGFVIDKFPISRPNLTFSTLTVSNMSPEDSSIYLCSVDRLQETQYFGPGTRLLVL.

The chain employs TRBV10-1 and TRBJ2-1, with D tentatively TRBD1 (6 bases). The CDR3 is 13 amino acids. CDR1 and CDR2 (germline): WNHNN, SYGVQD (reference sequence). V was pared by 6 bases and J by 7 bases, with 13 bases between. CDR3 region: CASSADRRNEQFF. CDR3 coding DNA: TGCGCCAGCAGCGCTGACAGGAGGAATGAGCAGTTCTTC.

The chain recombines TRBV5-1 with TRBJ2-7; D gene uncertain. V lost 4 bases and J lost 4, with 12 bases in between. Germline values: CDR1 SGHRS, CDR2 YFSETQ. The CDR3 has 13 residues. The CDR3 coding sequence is TGCGCCAGCAGCGACGGAGCATTATACGAGCAGTACTTC. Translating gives CASSDGALYEQYF.

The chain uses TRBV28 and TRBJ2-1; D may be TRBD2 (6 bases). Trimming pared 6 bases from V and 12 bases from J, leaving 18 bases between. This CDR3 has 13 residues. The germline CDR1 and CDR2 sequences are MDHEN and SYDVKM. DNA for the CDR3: TGTGCCAGCAGGCCTATCTTGCGGGACTCGCAGTTCTTC. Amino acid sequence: CASRPILRDSQFF.

The CDR3 nucleotides are TGTGCCAGCACCACAGACAGGGGCCATCAGCCCCAGCATTTT. This translates into CASTTDRGHQPQHF. The V call is TRBV28, the J call TRBJ1-5, with 8 bases matching TRBD1. CDR1 and CDR2 (germline): MDHEN, SYDVKM. The junction had 7 bases not matched to a gene; V was cut back by 7 bases and J by 5 bases. The CDR3 sequence is 14 residues long.

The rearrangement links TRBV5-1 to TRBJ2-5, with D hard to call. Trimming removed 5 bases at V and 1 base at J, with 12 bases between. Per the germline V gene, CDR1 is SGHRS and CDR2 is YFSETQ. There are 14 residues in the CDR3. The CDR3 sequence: CASSPRPGQETQYF. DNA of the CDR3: TGCGCCAGCAGTCCTCGACCGGGCCAAGAGACCCAGTACTTC.

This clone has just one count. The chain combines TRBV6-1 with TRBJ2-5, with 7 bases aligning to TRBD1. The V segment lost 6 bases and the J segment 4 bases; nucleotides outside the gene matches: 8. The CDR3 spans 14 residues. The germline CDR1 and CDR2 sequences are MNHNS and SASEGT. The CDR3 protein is CASSEPGQRETQYF. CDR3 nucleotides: TGTGCCAGCAGCGAACCGGGACAGAGAGAGACCCAGTACTTC.

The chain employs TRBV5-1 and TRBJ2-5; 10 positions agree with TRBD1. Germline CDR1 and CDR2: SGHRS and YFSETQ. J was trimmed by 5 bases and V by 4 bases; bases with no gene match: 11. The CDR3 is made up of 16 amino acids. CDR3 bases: TGCGCCAGCAGCCGAGGGACAGGGGATGATGGGGAGACCCAGTACTTC. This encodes CASSRGTGDDGETQYF. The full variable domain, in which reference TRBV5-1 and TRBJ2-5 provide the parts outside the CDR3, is KAGVTQTPRYLIKTRGQQVTLSCSPISGHRSVSWYQQTPGQGLQFLFEYFSETQRNKGNFPGRFSGRQFSNSRSEMNVSTLELGDSALYLCASSRGTGDDGETQYFGPGTRLLVL.

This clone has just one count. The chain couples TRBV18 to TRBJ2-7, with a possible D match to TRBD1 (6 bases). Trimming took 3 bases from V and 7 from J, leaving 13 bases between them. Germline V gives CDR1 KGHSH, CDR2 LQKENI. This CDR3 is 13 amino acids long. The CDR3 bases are TGTGCCAGCTCACCGGGACACCGCGAGGAGCAGTACTTC. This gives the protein CASSPGHREEQYF.

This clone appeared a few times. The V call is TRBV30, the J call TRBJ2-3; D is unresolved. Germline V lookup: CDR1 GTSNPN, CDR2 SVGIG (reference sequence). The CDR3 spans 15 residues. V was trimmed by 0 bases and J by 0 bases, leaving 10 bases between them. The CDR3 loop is CAWSVWRTSTDTQYF. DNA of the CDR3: TGTGCCTGGAGTGTGTGGAGAACTAGCACAGATACGCAGTATTTT. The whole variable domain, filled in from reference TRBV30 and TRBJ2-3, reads SQTIHQWPATLVQPVGSPLSLECTVEGTSNPNLYWYRQAAGRGLQLLFYSVGIGQISSEVPQNLSASRPQDRQFILSSKKLLLSDSGFYLCAWSVWRTSTDTQYFGPGTRLTVL.

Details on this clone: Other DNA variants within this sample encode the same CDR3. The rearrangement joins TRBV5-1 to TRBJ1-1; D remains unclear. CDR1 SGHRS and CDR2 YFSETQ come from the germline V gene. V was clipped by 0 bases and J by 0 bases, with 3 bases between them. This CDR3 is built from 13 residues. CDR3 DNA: TGCGCCAGCAGCTTGGGGCTGAACACTGAAGCTTTCTTT. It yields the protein CASSLGLNTEAFF.

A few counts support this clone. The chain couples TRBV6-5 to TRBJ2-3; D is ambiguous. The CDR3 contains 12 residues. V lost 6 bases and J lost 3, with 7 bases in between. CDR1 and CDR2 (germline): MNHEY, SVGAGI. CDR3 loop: CASRSRTDTQYF. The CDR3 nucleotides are TGTGCCAGCAGGTCTAGGACAGATACGCAGTATTTT.

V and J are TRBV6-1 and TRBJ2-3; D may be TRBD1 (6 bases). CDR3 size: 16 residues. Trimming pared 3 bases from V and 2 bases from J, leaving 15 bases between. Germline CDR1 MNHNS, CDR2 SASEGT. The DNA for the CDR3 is TGTGCCAGCAGTGAGGTGGGACATGAACCCACAGATACGCAGTATTTT. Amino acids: CASSEVGHEPTDTQYF.

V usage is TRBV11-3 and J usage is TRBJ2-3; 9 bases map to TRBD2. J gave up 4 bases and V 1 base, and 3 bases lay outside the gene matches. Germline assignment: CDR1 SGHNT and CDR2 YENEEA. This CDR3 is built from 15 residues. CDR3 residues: CASSLASGKADTQYF. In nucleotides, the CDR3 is TGTGCCAGCAGCTTAGCTAGCGGGAAGGCAGATACGCAGTATTTT.

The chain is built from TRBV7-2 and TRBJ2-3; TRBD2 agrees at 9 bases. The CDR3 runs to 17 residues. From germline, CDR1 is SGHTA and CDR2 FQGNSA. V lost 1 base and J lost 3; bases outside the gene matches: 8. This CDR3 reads CASSLDGAGGPTDTQYF. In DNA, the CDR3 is TGTGCCAGCAGCTTAGATGGGGCGGGAGGGCCAACAGATACGCAGTATTTT.

For the CDR3, the DNA is TGTGCCAGCACCGGGGGGGGCGCGGGTATGAATGAGCAGTTCTTC. The encoded protein is CASTGGGAGMNEQFF. V is TRBV28 and J is TRBJ2-1, with 8 bases that match TRBD2. Germline loops: CDR1 MDHEN, CDR2 SYDVKM. V gave up 7 bases and J gave up 7 bases; unmatched junction bases: 12. CDR3 length: 15 amino acids.

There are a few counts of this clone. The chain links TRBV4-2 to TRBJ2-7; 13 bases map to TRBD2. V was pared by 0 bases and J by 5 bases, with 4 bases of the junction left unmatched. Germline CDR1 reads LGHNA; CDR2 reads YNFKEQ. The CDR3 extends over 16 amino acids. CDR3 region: CASSQELAGGNHEQYF. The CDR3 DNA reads TGTGCCAGCAGCCAAGAACTAGCGGGAGGGAACCACGAGCAGTACTTC.

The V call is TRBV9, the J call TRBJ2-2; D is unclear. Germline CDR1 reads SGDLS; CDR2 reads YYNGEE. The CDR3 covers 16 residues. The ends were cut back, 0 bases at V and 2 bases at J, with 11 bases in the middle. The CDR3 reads CASSVGRPDNTGELFF. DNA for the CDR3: TGTGCCAGCAGCGTAGGACGTCCGGATAACACCGGGGAGCTGTTTTTT. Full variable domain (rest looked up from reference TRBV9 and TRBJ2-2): DSGVTQTPKHLITATGQRVTLRCSPRSGDLSVYWYQQSLDQGLQFLIQYYNGEERAKGNILERFSAQQFPDLHSELNLSSLELGDSALYFCASSVGRPDNTGELFFGEGSRLTVL.

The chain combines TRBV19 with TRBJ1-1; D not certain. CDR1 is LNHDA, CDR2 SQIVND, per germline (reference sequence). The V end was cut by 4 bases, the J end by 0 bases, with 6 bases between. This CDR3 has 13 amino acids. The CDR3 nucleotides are TGTGCCAGTAGTAGTCAGGTGAACACTGAAGCTTTCTTT. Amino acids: CASSSQVNTEAFF. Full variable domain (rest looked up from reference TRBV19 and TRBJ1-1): DGGITQSPKYLFRKEGQNVTLSCEQNLNHDAMYWYRQDPGQGLRLIYYSQIVNDFQKGDIAEGYSVSREKKESFPLTVTSAQKNPTAFYLCASSSQVNTEAFFGQGTRLTVV.

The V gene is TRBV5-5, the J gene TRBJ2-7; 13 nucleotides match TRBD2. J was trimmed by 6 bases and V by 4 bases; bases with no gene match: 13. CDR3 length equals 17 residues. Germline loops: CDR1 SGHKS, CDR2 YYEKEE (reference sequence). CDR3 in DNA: TGTGCCAGCAGCCCCCGACTAGCGGGAGGAATCCCTCGCGAGCAGTACTTC. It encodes CASSPRLAGGIPREQYF. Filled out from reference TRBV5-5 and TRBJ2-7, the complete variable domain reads DAGVTQSPTHLIKTRGQQVTLRCSPISGHKSVSWYQQVLGQGPQFIFQYYEKEERGRGNFPDRFSARQFPNYSSELNVNALLLGDSALYLCASSPRLAGGIPREQYFGPGTRLTVT.

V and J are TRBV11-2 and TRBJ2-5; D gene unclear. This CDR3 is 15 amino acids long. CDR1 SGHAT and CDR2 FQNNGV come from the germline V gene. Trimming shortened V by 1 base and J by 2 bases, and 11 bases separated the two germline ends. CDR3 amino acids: CASSLGPTEQETQYF. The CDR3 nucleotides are TGTGCCAGCAGCTTAGGTCCTACAGAACAAGAGACCCAGTACTTC. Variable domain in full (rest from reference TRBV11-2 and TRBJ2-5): EAGVAQSPRYKIIEKRQSVAFWCNPISGHATLYWYQQILGQGPKLLIQFQNNGVVDDSQLPKDRFSAERLKGVDSTLKIQPAKLEDSAVYLCASSLGPTEQETQYFGPGTRLLVL.

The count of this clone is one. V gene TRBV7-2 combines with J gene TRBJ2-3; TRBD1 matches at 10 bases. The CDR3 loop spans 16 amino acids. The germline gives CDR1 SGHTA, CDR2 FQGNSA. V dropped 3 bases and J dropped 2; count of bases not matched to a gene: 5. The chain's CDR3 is CASSLTGGPFTDTQYF. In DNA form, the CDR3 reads TGTGCCAGCAGCTTGACAGGGGGCCCCTTCACAGATACGCAGTATTTT.

The CDR3 DNA reads TGTGCCAGCTCACCGGGGAGCGGGCGAACCTACGAGCAGTACTTC. Its protein product is CASSPGSGRTYEQYF. The chain couples TRBV18 to TRBJ2-7; tentative D call: TRBD2 (6 bases). The CDR3 has 15 amino acids. The germline V gene has CDR1 KGHSH and CDR2 LQKENI. With 3 bases removed from V and 2 bases from J, the gap between germline ends came to 14 bases.

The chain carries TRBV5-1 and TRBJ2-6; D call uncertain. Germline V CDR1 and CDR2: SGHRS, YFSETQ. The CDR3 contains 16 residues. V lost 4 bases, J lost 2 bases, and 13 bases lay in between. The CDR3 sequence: CASSPGDGPGANVLTF. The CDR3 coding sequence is TGCGCCAGCAGCCCGGGCGACGGGCCTGGGGCCAACGTCCTGACTTTC.

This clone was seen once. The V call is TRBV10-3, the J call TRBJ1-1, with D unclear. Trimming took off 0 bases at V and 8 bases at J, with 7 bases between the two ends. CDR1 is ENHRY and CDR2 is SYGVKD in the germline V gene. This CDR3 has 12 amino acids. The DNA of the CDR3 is TGTGCCATCAGTGAGTCAGGTTCGGAAGCTTTCTTT. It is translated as CAISESGSEAFF.